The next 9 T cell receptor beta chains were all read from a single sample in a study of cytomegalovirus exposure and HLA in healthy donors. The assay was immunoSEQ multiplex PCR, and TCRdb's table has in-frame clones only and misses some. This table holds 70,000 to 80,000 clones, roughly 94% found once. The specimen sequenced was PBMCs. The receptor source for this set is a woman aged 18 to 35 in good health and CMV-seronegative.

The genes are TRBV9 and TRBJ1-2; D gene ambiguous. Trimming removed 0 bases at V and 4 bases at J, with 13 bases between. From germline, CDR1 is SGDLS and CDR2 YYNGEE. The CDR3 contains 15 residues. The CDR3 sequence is CASSVGGDSGYGYTF. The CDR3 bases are TGTGCCAGCAGCGTAGGTGGAGACTCGGGCTATGGCTACACCTTC.

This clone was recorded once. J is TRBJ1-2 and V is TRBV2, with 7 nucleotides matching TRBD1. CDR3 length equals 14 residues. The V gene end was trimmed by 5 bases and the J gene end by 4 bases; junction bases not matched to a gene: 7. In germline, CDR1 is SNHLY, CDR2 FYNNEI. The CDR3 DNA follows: TGTGCCAGCAGTCGTGTGACAGGGTCCTATGGCTACACCTTC. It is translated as CASSRVTGSYGYTF.

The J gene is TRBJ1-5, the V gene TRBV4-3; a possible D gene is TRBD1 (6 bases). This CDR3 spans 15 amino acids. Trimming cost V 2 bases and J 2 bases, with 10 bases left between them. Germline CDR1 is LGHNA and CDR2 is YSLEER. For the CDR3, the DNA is TGCGCCAGCAGCCAACAACAGGGCCGCAATCAGCCCCAGCATTTT. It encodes CASSQQQGRNQPQHF.

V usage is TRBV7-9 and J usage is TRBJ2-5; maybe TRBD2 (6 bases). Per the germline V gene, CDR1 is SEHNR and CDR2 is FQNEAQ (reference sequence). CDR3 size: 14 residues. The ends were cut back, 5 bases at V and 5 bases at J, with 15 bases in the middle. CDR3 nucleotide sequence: TGTGCCAGCAGCGGCAGGGCAGGAGGGGAGACCCAGTACTTC. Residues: CASSGRAGGETQYF.

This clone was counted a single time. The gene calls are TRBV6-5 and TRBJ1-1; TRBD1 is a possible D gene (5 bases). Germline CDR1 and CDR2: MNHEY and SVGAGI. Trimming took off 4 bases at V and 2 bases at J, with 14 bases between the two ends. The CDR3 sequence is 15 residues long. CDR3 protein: CASSSGGNGNTEAFF. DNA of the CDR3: TGTGCCAGCAGTTCCGGGGGGAACGGCAACACTGAAGCTTTCTTT.

CDR3 region: CASSSSGRSGEQFF. For the CDR3, the DNA is TGCGCCAGCAGTTCTAGCGGGCGCTCCGGGGAGCAGTTCTTC. This chain joins TRBV4-1 and TRBJ2-1; the match to TRBD2 covers 8 bases. The CDR3 runs to 14 residues. CDR1 MGHRA and CDR2 YSYEKL come from the germline V gene. With 6 bases clipped from V and 10 bases from J, the junction kept 11 bases outside the gene matches.

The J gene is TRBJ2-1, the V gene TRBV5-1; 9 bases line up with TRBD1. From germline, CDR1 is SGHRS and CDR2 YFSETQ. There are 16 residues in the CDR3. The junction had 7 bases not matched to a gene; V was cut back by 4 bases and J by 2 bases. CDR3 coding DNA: TGCGCCAGCAGCCCACAGGGGGCTCCGACCTACAATGAGCAGTTCTTC. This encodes CASSPQGAPTYNEQFF.

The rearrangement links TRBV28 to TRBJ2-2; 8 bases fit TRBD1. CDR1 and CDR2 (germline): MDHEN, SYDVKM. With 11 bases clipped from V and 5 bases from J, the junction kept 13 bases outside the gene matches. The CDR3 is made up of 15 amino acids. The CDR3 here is CAARGQGAGTGELFF. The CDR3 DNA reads TGTGCCGCCCGGGGCCAGGGGGCTGGTACCGGGGAGCTGTTTTTT.

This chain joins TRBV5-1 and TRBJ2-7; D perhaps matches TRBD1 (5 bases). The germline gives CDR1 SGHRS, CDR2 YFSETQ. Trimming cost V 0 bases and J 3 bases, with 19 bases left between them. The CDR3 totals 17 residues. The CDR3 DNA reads TGCGCCAGCAGCTTGGGGAGCTCGACAGTACGAAGCTACGAGCAGTACTTC. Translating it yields CASSLGSSTVRSYEQYF.